The 24 T cell receptor beta chains below were found in one sample sequenced in a study of long-term antiretroviral therapy in people with HIV. Version v3.0 of the immunoSEQ assay ran at survey level. Assay used: immunoSEQ multiplex PCR; TCRdb lists only in-frame clones, some missing. The data hold about 27,000 clones, with 82% observed a single time. The material sequenced was unsorted PBMCs, taken 2.9 years after starting antiretroviral therapy. These receptors all come from a man aged 50-59 years with HIV.

Within the sample, this clone is medium-sized (0.01 to 0.1%). The CDR3: CASSTGETEAFF. The CDR3 nucleotides are TGTGCCAGCAGCACAGGGGAAACGGAAGCTTTCTTT. The J gene is TRBJ1-1, the V gene TRBV6-1, with TRBD1 matching over 7 bases. V lost 6 bases and J lost 8; bases outside the gene matches: 6. From germline, CDR1 is MNHNS and CDR2 SASEGT. CDR3 length: 12 amino acids.

This chain connects TRBV19 to TRBJ2-7; D remains unclear. The V end was cut by 5 bases, the J end by 1 base, with 15 bases between. The CDR3 totals 15 residues. From germline, CDR1 is LNHDA and CDR2 SQIVND (reference sequence). CDR3 sequence: CASSGRTLLSYEQYF. DNA for the CDR3: TGTGCCAGTAGTGGGCGAACACTGCTTTCCTACGAGCAGTACTTC.

V usage is TRBV7-8 and J usage is TRBJ1-5; D is possibly TRBD1 (5 bases). Trimming pared 5 bases from V and 3 bases from J, leaving 23 bases between. CDR1 is SGHVS, CDR2 FQNEAQ, per germline. The CDR3 runs 18 residues. The DNA for the CDR3 is TGTGCCAGCAGCCAGAGGGCGCTCTCCCAAGGGGACAATCAGCCCCAGCATTTT. This translates into CASSQRALSQGDNQPQHF.

DNA for the CDR3: TGTGCCATCAGTGAGTCGATGGACACCTTTAGCACAGATACGCAGTATTTT. Protein product: CAISESMDTFSTDTQYF. The chain uses TRBV10-3 and TRBJ2-3, with D possibly TRBD1 on 5 matching bases. The CDR3 covers 17 residues. Germline V lookup: CDR1 ENHRY, CDR2 SYGVKD. Trimming stripped 0 bases from V and 0 bases from J, with 13 bases between.

The chain carries TRBV28 and TRBJ1-3; the D gene is possibly TRBD1 (5 bases). With 6 bases removed from V and 0 bases from J, the gap between germline ends came to 21 bases. Germline V gene lookup returns CDR1 MDHEN and CDR2 SYDVKM. This CDR3 contains 18 residues. The CDR3 DNA is TGTGCCAGCAGCCTTGTGGTCGTACCAGGGAGCTCTGGAAACACCATATATTTT. Translation: CASSLVVVPGSSGNTIYF.

The genes are TRBV4-3 and TRBJ1-3; no definite D call. In germline, CDR1 is LGHNA, CDR2 YSLEER. Trimming took off 4 bases at V and 2 bases at J, with 12 bases between the two ends. The CDR3 has 15 amino acids. In DNA form, the CDR3 reads TGCGCCAGCAGCCGACAAGTGCTCGCTGGAAACACCATATATTTT. This codes for CASSRQVLAGNTIYF.

In regard to this clone: One junction end disagrees with the germline gene, perhaps due to a read error. In nucleotides, the CDR3 is TGTGCTAGCAGTCTGACAGGGTCCACCGGGGAGCTGTTTTTT. This gives the protein CASSLTGSTGELFF. This sequence joins TRBV7-7 and TRBJ2-2, with 7 bases aligning to TRBD1. CDR3 length: 14 residues. Germline assignment: CDR1 SSHAT and CDR2 FNYEAQ (reference sequence).

This chain links TRBV15 with TRBJ1-4, with TRBD1 identical over 9 bases. Germline trimming cut 7 bases from V and 10 bases from J; bases unmatched to any gene: 10. The CDR3 sequence is 14 residues long. Germline CDR1 reads LNHNV; CDR2 reads YYDKDF (reference sequence). This CDR3 reads CATTEPQGASKLFF. For the CDR3, the DNA is TGTGCCACCACCGAACCACAGGGGGCCTCAAAACTGTTTTTT.

This chain uses TRBV18 with TRBJ1-1, with 12 bases fitting TRBD1. Trimming took 3 bases from V and 2 from J; bases not matched to a gene: 4. This CDR3 has 16 amino acids. Per the germline V gene, CDR1 is KGHSH and CDR2 is LQKENI. CDR3 in DNA: TGTGCCAGCTCACCCTGGGACAGGGGGCGAAACACTGAAGCTTTCTTT. Translating it yields CASSPWDRGRNTEAFF.

The V call is TRBV2, the J call TRBJ1-5; the match to TRBD1 covers 10 bases. The CDR3 totals 14 residues. Trimming cost V 7 bases and J 2 bases; bases outside gene matches: 2. The germline gives CDR1 SNHLY, CDR2 FYNNEI. CDR3 protein: CASTGTGGNQPQHF. The CDR3, as DNA: TGTGCCAGCACTGGGACAGGGGGCAATCAGCCCCAGCATTTT.

The chain links TRBV7-9 to TRBJ2-7; D unclear. Per the germline V gene, CDR1 is SEHNR and CDR2 is FQNEAQ (reference sequence). V was cut by 4 bases and J by 3 bases, with 10 bases left in between. CDR3 length equals 13 residues. DNA of the CDR3: TGTGCCAGCAGCTCCGCAGACGTCTACGAGCAGTACTTC. This translates into CASSSADVYEQYF.

This clone has a single count. V and J are TRBV4-3 and TRBJ2-2; D gene unclear. CDR3 length equals 12 residues. Germline assignment: CDR1 LGHNA and CDR2 YSLEER. Between the trimmed V and J ends, which lost 2 bases and 8 bases, there was a span of 6 bases. The CDR3 DNA reads as TGCGCCAGCAGCCAAACGATGGGGGAGCTGTTTTTT. This translates into CASSQTMGELFF.

The V gene is TRBV2, the J gene TRBJ2-3; perhaps TRBD1 as D (7 bases). Germline V lookup: CDR1 SNHLY, CDR2 FYNNEI. Trimming took off 3 bases at V and 8 bases at J, with 12 bases between the two ends. The CDR3 consists of 13 residues. CDR3: CASSDSGGTTQYF. Written as DNA, the CDR3 is TGTGCCAGCAGTGACTCAGGGGGGACTACGCAGTATTTT. Supplemented by reference TRBV2 and TRBJ2-3, the full variable domain reads EPEVTQTPSHQVTQMGQEVILRCVPISNHLYFYWYRQILGQKVEFLVSFYNNEISEKSEIFDDQFSVERPDGSNFTLKIRSTKLEDSAMYFCASSDSGGTTQYFGPGTRLTVL.

V is TRBV19 and J is TRBJ2-2; 11 nucleotides match TRBD2. Germline lookup yields CDR1 LNHDA and CDR2 SQIVND (reference sequence). The CDR3 consists of 15 residues. V was clipped by 5 bases and J by 6 bases; unmatched bases: 5. The CDR3 loop reads CASSLIAGGAGELFF. CDR3 nucleotides: TGTGCCAGTAGTCTAATAGCGGGGGGGGCCGGGGAGCTGTTTTTT.

The chain combines TRBV7-6 with TRBJ2-7, with D possibly being TRBD1 (5 bases). Germline values: CDR1 SGHVS, CDR2 FNYEAQ. The CDR3 has 13 residues. V was pared by 3 bases and J by 4 bases, with 10 bases between. The CDR3 loop is CASSFRGPYEQYF. The CDR3 DNA follows: TGTGCCAGCAGCTTTAGGGGTCCGTACGAGCAGTACTTC.

J is TRBJ2-7 and V is TRBV5-1; TRBD2 is a possible D gene (6 bases). This CDR3 contains 16 residues. Germline lookup yields CDR1 SGHRS and CDR2 YFSETQ. Between the trimmed V and J ends, which lost 1 base and 6 bases, there was a span of 20 bases. The CDR3 DNA follows: TGCGCCAGCAGCTTGAGTAGCGGTGCCCTAGAGACCGAGCAGTACTTC. It encodes CASSLSSGALETEQYF. Combining the CDR3 with reference TRBV5-1 and TRBJ2-7 gives the whole variable domain KAGVTQTPRYLIKTRGQQVTLSCSPISGHRSVSWYQQTPGQGLQFLFEYFSETQRNKGNFPGRFSGRQFSNSRSEMNVSTLELGDSALYLCASSLSSGALETEQYFGPGTRLTVT.

V and J are TRBV13 and TRBJ2-3; no definite D call. Deletions cut 5 bases from V and 5 bases from J, with 8 bases between. Germline V gene data show CDR1 as PRHDT and CDR2 as FYEKMQ (reference sequence). This CDR3 is built from 12 residues. CDR3 nucleotides: TGTGCCAGCAGCCGAGGCGGAGATACGCAGTATTTT. This codes for CASSRGGDTQYF.

The chain employs TRBV29-1 and TRBJ2-7; 8 nucleotides match TRBD1. There are 12 residues in the CDR3. V trimming: 5 bases; J trimming: 4 bases; junction bases outside the gene matches: 4. The germline V gene encodes CDR1 SQVTM and CDR2 ANQGSEA. This CDR3 reads CSVPGQDYEQYF. The CDR3, as DNA: TGCAGCGTTCCGGGACAGGATTACGAGCAGTACTTC.

The chain has TRBV19 and TRBJ1-5; D uncertain. The germline CDR1 and CDR2 sequences are LNHDA and SQIVND (reference sequence). Trimming left V 9 bases short and J 1 base short, with 7 bases between. The CDR3 length is 12 residues. The CDR3 protein is CASRQSNQPQHF. In nucleotides, the CDR3 is TGTGCCAGCCGGCAGAGCAATCAGCCCCAGCATTTT.

The V gene is TRBV13, the J gene TRBJ2-3, with D uncertain. The CDR3 length is 12 residues. V shed 5 bases and J shed 0 bases, with 3 bases lying between them. The germline gives CDR1 PRHDT, CDR2 FYEKMQ (reference sequence). Here the CDR3 DNA reads TGTGCCAGCAGCCTCAGCACAGATACGCAGTATTTT. It translates to CASSLSTDTQYF. The whole variable domain, filled in from reference TRBV13 and TRBJ2-3, reads AAGVIQSPRHLIKEKRETATLKCYPIPRHDTVYWYQQGPGQDPQFLISFYEKMQSDKGSIPDRFSAQQFSDYHSELNMSSLELGDSALYFCASSLSTDTQYFGPGTRLTVL.

The chain recombines TRBV2 with TRBJ2-1; 11 positions match TRBD2. This CDR3 has 15 residues. V lost 7 bases to trimming and J lost 8 bases; unmatched junction nucleotides: 10. CDR1 SNHLY and CDR2 FYNNEI come from the germline V gene. CDR3 bases: TGTGCCAGCACCCAACTAGCGGGGGTACGTGATGAGCAGTTCTTC. Protein product: CASTQLAGVRDEQFF.

The chain couples TRBV7-2 to TRBJ2-6; 12 nucleotides agree with TRBD1. The germline V gene has CDR1 SGHTA and CDR2 FQGNSA. Trimming at V came to 0 bases and at J to 2 bases, leaving 8 bases not matched to a gene. The CDR3 extends over 20 amino acids. The CDR3 nucleotides read TGTGCCAGCAGCTTAGCGCCTCAAGGGACAGGGGGCGCTGGGGCCAACGTCCTGACTTTC. As protein: CASSLAPQGTGGAGANVLTF.

For this clone: The junction does not match germline at one end; this may be a read error. The chain joins TRBV28 to TRBJ2-2; D is ambiguous. Germline V gene sequence: CDR1 MDHEN, CDR2 SYDVKM. The CDR3 is 15 residues long. CDR3 in amino acids: CATLLTLGNSGELFF. The CDR3 DNA sequence: TGTGCCACCCTACTTACTCTGGGGAACTCCGGGGAGCTGTTTTTT.

The V call is TRBV18, the J call TRBJ1-4, with 10 bases lining up with TRBD1. With V trimmed by 5 bases and J by 8 bases, 8 bases remained unmatched. Germline V gene data show CDR1 as KGHSH and CDR2 as LQKENI. The CDR3 consists of 15 residues. Here the CDR3 DNA reads TGTGCCAGCTCAAGAGACAGGGGGCGAGAAGAAAAACTGTTTTTT. The encoded protein is CASSRDRGREEKLFF.